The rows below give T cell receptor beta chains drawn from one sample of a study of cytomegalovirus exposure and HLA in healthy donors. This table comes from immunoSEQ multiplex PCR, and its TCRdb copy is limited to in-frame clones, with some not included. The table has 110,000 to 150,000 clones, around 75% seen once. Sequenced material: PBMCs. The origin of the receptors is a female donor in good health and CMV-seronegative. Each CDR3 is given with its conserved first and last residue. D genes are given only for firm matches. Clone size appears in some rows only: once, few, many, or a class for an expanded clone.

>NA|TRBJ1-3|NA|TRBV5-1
CASSTGRTSGNTIYF
TGCGCCAGCAGCACCGGACGGACATCTGGAAACACCATATATTTT
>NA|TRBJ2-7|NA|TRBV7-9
CASSYQGPFSYEQYF
TGTGCCAGCAGTTACCAGGGGCCCTTTTCCTACGAGCAGTACTTC
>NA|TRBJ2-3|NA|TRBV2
CASSGVGAADTQYF
TGTGCCAGCAGTGGGGTGGGAGCGGCTGATACGCAGTATTTT
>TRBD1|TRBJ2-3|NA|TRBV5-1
CASAEQGTGHRADTQYF
TGCGCCAGCGCAGAACAAGGGACAGGGCACAGGGCAGATACGCAGTATTTT
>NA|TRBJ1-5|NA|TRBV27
CASSGGYSGQPQHF
TGTGCCAGCAGTGGAGGGTATTCAGGTCAGCCCCAGCATTTT
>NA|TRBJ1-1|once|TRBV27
CASSPSRSGTEAFF
TGTGCCAGCAGTCCCTCACGCAGCGGGACTGAAGCTTTCTTT
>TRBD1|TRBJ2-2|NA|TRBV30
CAWRAGTGSAGELFF
TGTGCCTGGAGGGCTGGGACAGGGAGCGCCGGGGAGCTGTTTTTT
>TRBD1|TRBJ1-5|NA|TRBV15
CATSRKAQGVLLGNQPQHF
TGTGCCACCAGCAGGAAAGCACAGGGGGTCCTTTTGGGCAATCAGCCCCAGCATTTT
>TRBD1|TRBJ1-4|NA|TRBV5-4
CASSLRQGEGKLFF
TGTGCCAGCAGCTTGCGACAGGGGGAGGGAAAACTGTTTTTT
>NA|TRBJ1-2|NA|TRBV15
CATSRADRIYGYTF
TGTGCCACCAGCAGAGCGGACAGAATTTATGGCTACACCTTC
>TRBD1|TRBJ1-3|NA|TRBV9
CASSSNQGDGNTIYF
TGTGCCAGCAGCTCCAACCAGGGGGATGGAAACACCATATATTTT
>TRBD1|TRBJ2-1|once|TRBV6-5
CASSRGQYNEQFF
TGTGCCAGCAGCAGGGGACAGTACAATGAGCAGTTCTTC
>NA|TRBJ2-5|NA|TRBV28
CASSSTTKTQYF
TGTGCCAGCAGTTCGACGACAAAGACCCAGTACTTC
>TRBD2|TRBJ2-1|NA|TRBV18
CASSQGLAGINEQFF
TGTGCCAGCTCCCAGGGACTAGCGGGGATCAATGAGCAGTTCTTC
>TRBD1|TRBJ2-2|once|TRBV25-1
CASSITGGMDTGELFF
TGTGCCAGCAGTATAACAGGGGGCATGGACACCGGGGAGCTGTTTTTT
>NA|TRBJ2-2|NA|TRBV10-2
CASTRDKTTELFF
TGCGCCAGCACCCGGGACAAGACTACGGAGCTGTTTTTT
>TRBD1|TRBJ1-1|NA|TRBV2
CASTLWVHLPGQGAEAFF
TGTGCCAGCACCCTGTGGGTCCATCTCCCGGGACAGGGGGCTGAAGCTTTCTTT
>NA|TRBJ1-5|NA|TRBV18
CASSPLDSRLGPQHF
TGTGCCAGCTCACCGCTTGACAGTCGATTGGGGCCCCAGCATTTT
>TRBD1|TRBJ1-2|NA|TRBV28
CASSLTGGGYGYTF
TGTGCCAGCAGTCTCACAGGGGGCGGCTATGGCTACACCTTC
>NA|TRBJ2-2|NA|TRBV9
CASSVGVGLGASGELFF
TGTGCCAGCAGCGTAGGGGTGGGGCTAGGGGCGAGCGGGGAGCTGTTTTTT
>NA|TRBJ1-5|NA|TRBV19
CATQWEGDGQPQHF
TGTGCCACCCAATGGGAGGGAGATGGTCAGCCCCAGCATTTT
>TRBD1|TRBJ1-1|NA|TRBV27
CASSVTGGFWGTEAFF
TGTGCCAGCAGTGTGACAGGGGGGTTTTGGGGAACTGAAGCTTTCTTT
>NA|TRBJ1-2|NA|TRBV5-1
CASSLSQGAGYGYTF
TGCGCCAGCAGCTTGAGTCAGGGCGCAGGCTATGGCTACACCTTC
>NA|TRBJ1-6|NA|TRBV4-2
CASSHETTSNSPLHF
TGTGCCAGCAGCCATGAGACGACTAGCAATTCACCCCTCCACTTT